Listed below are T cell receptor beta chains from one sample, sequenced in a study of cytomegalovirus exposure and HLA in healthy donors. Produced via immunoSEQ multiplex PCR; TCRdb's table is partial and in-frame only. The data contain tens of thousands of clones, roughly 64% of them singletons. Material for sequencing was PBMCs. These receptors came from a man aged 25 to 40 in good health and CMV-seropositive. The CDR3 runs from the conserved cysteine through the conserved F or W. A D gene is named only where the DNA matches it firmly. Size tells how often a clone was seen (once, few, many) or the class of an expanded clone, and some rows leave it out.

TRBJ2-7	TRBV4-2	TRBD2	once	CASSQDYLAGGYEQYF	TGTGCCAGCAGCCAAGATTACCTAGCGGGAGGCTACGAGCAGTACTTC
TRBJ2-5	TRBV7-2	.	.	CASMRGYQETQYF	TGTGCCAGCATGCGCGGCTACCAAGAGACCCAGTACTTC
TRBJ2-5	TRBV21-1	.	medium-sized	CASSYQGDLYQETQYF	TGTGCCAGCAGCTATCAGGGGGACTTGTACCAAGAGACCCAGTACTTC
TRBJ2-7	TRBV4-3	.	medium-sized	CASSQDRGLGEQYF	TGCGCCAGCAGCCAAGATAGGGGATTGGGAGAGCAGTACTTC
TRBJ1-1	TRBV5-1	TRBD1	.	CASSLGGTGAEAFF	TGCGCCAGCAGCTTGGGGGGGACAGGGGCTGAAGCTTTCTTT
TRBJ2-1	TRBV5-1	TRBD1	.	CASRTGTANNEQFF	TGCGCCAGCAGAACCGGGACAGCCAACAATGAGCAGTTCTTC
TRBJ2-3	TRBV7-2	.	few	CASSLAGGEPDTQYF	TGTGCCAGCAGCTTAGCGGGCGGGGAACCAGATACGCAGTATTTT
TRBJ1-6	TRBV7-9	.	few	CASSPPGGESPLHF	TGTGCCAGCTCCCCGCCGGGGGGCGAATCACCCCTCCACTTT
TRBJ1-6	TRBV9	.	.	CASSGGEGRYNSPLHF	TGTGCCAGCAGCGGCGGAGAGGGGAGGTATAATTCACCCCTCCACTTT
TRBJ2-2	TRBV6-5	.	.	CASTQGSGTGELFF	TGTGCCAGCACACAGGGCTCGGGGACCGGGGAGCTGTTTTTT
TRBJ2-1	TRBV5-4	TRBD1	.	CASSFRDRVYEQFF	TGTGCCAGCAGCTTCCGGGACAGGGTCTATGAGCAGTTCTTC
TRBJ1-2	TRBV19	.	few	CASSIVAEYGYTF	TGTGCCAGTAGTATAGTGGCGGAATATGGCTACACCTTC
TRBJ2-2	TRBV7-9	.	.	CASSPGGAINTGELFF	TGTGCCAGCAGCCCCGGTGGGGCAATTAACACCGGGGAGCTGTTTTTT
TRBJ2-5	TRBV7-6	.	.	CASTLNYQETQYF	TGTGCCAGCACCTTAAATTATCAAGAGACCCAGTACTTC
TRBJ2-3	TRBV7-3	TRBD1	.	CASSTKQGSTDTQYF	TGTGCCAGCAGCACGAAACAGGGGAGCACAGATACGCAGTATTTT
TRBJ1-4	TRBV29-1	.	.	CSVEVVNGLGANEKLFF	TGCAGCGTTGAAGTCGTCAACGGTCTCGGGGCTAATGAAAAACTGTTTTTT
TRBJ2-5	TRBV7-2	TRBD1	.	CASSLLGGGETQYF	TGTGCCAGCAGCTTATTAGGGGGCGGGGAGACCCAGTACTTC
TRBJ2-1	TRBV28	.	.	CASSPTAEMGQFF	TGTGCCAGCAGCCCCACAGCCGAAATGGGTCAGTTCTTC
TRBJ2-3	TRBV6-4	TRBD2	.	CASSDSASGGSIDTQYF	TGTGCCAGCAGTGACTCCGCCTCAGGCGGGAGTATCGATACGCAGTATTTT
TRBJ1-2	TRBV7-9	.	.	CSSSLGGGGYTF	TGTTCCAGCAGCTTGGGAGGAGGTGGCTACACCTTC
TRBJ2-5	TRBV29-1	TRBD2	.	CSVEGTGRGQETQYF	TGCAGCGTTGAAGGGACCGGGAGGGGGCAAGAGACCCAGTACTTC
TRBJ2-1	TRBV11-3	.	few	CASSLDPRGNEQFF	TGTGCCAGCAGCTTAGATCCCCGCGGTAATGAGCAGTTCTTC
TRBJ2-3	TRBV30	.	.	CAWSSGLDTQYF	TGTGCCTGGAGTTCAGGGCTGGATACGCAGTATTTT
TRBJ2-7	TRBV5-6	TRBD2	.	CASSFGTTYEQYF	TGTGCCAGCAGCTTCGGGACTACCTACGAGCAGTACTTC
TRBJ2-3	TRBV7-9	TRBD2	.	CASSPGLAEDTQYF	TGTGCCAGCAGCCCGGGACTAGCGGAAGATACGCAGTATTTT
TRBJ1-5	TRBV28	TRBD1	few	CASSVGTETFSNQPQHF	TGTGCCAGCAGTGTCGGGACAGAGACTTTTAGTAATCAGCCCCAGCATTTT
TRBJ2-7	TRBV21-1	.	.	CARPPGQRLYEQYF	TGTGCCAGACCACCGGGACAGAGACTCTACGAGCAGTACTTC
TRBJ2-5	TRBV28	TRBD2	.	CASSRTSGGPIPQRETQYF	TGTGCCAGCAGTCGGACTAGCGGGGGGCCTATCCCCCAAAGGGAGACCCAGTACTTC